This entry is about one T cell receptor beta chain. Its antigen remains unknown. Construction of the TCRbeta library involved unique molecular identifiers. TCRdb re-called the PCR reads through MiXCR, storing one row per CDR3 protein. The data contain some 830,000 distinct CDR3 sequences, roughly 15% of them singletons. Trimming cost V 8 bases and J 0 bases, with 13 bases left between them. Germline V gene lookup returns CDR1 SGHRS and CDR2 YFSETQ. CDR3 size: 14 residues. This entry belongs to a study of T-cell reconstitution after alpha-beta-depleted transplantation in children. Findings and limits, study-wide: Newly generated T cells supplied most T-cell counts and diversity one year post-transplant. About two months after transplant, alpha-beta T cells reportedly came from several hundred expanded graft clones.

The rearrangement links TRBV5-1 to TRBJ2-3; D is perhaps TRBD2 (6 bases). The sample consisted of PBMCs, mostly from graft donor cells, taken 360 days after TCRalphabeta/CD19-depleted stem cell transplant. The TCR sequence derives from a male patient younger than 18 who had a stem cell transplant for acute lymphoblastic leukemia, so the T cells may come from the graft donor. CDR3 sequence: CASLSGFSTDTQYF. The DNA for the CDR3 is TGCGCCAGTCTTAGCGGATTTAGCACAGATACGCAGTATTTT.